These T cell receptor beta chains were read from a single sample in a study of early T cells in non-severe SARS-CoV-2 infection. Using its own MiXCR run on the 5' RACE reads, TCRdb lists one record per CDR3 protein. This sample has about 26,000 distinct CDR3 sequences, with about 4.5% found just once. Specimen: whole blood. These receptor sequences come from an adult who was a healthcare worker with PCR-confirmed SARS-CoV-2 infection or an uninfected control (not recorded which). CDR3s include the opening cysteine and the closing phenylalanine or tryptophan. Fields, in order: J gene, V gene, D gene, clone size, CDR3 DNA, CDR3 protein. A D gene is named only where the DNA matches it firmly. Expanded clones are given a class, and other clones once, few, many or no size at all.

>TRBJ1-5|TRBV7-2|.|.
TGTGCCAGCAGCTTACTGGGCAGAAATCAGCCCCAGCATTTT
CASSLLGRNQPQHF
>TRBJ2-7|TRBV5-1|.|many
TGCGCCAGCAGCCCCGCAGGGAGACCTTACGAGCAGTACTTC
CASSPAGRPYEQYF
>TRBJ1-5|TRBV20-1|.|many
TGCAGTGCTACCCCAACCGGGGGAAATCAGCCCCAGCATTTT
CSATPTGGNQPQHF
>TRBJ2-5|TRBV7-6|.|medium-sized
TGTGCCAGCAGCAAGAACGATGAGACCCAGTACTTC
CASSKNDETQYF
>TRBJ1-2|TRBV10-3|TRBD1|few
TGTGCCGCCTCCGGGACAGGGAACTATGGCTACACCTTC
CAASGTGNYGYTF
>TRBJ2-1|TRBV7-2|.|many
TGTGCCAGCAGTGAAGGGGCAGGGGAATTCAATGAGCAGTTCTTC
CASSEGAGEFNEQFF
>TRBJ1-1|TRBV6-1|.|many
TGTGCCAGCAGTGAAGCGCTCAGGGCCCGTGAAGCTTTCTTT
CASSEALRAREAFF
>TRBJ2-3|TRBV11-1|.|few
TGTGCCAGCAGCCCCGCGGGGGCATATACGCAGTATTTT
CASSPAGAYTQYF
>TRBJ2-3|TRBV18|.|many
TGTGCCAGCTCACCACCGTTGGGTACGCAGTATTTT
CASSPPLGTQYF
>TRBJ2-3|TRBV7-9|TRBD2|many
TGTGCCAGCAGCTTGTTGCGGGGGGGCCTAGGCGATACGCAGTATTTT
CASSLLRGGLGDTQYF
>TRBJ2-1|TRBV24-1|TRBD1|.
TGTGCCACCAGTGGGACAGGGGGCTCCTACAATGAGCAGTTCTTC
CATSGTGGSYNEQFF